The 6 T cell receptor beta chains listed next were all sequenced from one sample in a study of blood T cell repertoires in COVID-19. Profiled with immunoSEQ multiplex PCR; TCRdb holds only in-frame clones, not every one. The data hold approximately 440,000 clones, with less than 95% observed a single time. The specimen sequenced was PBMCs or T cells enriched from blood (not recorded which). These receptors were collected from a man younger than 30 who had recovered from COVID-19.

This chain joins TRBV18 and TRBJ1-2; 9 bases line up with TRBD1. The V segment lost 2 bases and the J segment 4 bases; nucleotides outside the gene matches: 8. The germline gives CDR1 KGHSH, CDR2 LQKENI. The CDR3 totals 16 residues. The CDR3 coding sequence is TGTGCCAGCTCACCAGATCGGGGACAGGGTGGCTATGGCTACACCTTC. Translation gives CASSPDRGQGGYGYTF. Based on the CDR3 plus reference TRBV18 and TRBJ1-2, the full variable domain is NAGVMQNPRHLVRRRGQEARLRCSPMKGHSHVYWYRQLPEEGLKFMVYLQKENIIDESGMPKERFSAEFPKEGPSILRIQQVVRGDSAAYFCASSPDRGQGGYGYTFGSGTRLTVV.

The CDR3 coding sequence is TGCGCCAGCAGCTTGACGGGACATTTCCAAGAGACCCAGTACTTC. Protein product: CASSLTGHFQETQYF. V and J are TRBV5-1 and TRBJ2-5, with a tentative D call TRBD1 (6 bases). The V gene's germline CDR1 is SGHRS and CDR2 YFSETQ. Deletions cut 1 base from V and 1 base from J, with 11 bases between. The CDR3 runs 15 residues.

The V gene is TRBV11-2, the J gene TRBJ2-7; TRBD2 matches at 8 bases. The length of the CDR3 is 15 residues. The J segment lost 7 bases and the V segment lost 5 bases, leaving 13 bases of the junction unmatched. Germline V gene sequence: CDR1 SGHAT, CDR2 FQNNGV. CDR3 coding DNA: TGTGCCAGCAGCCCCCGGGGGGGGGCTTTGAGGGAGCAGTACTTC. This gives the protein CASSPRGGALREQYF.

The chain has TRBV4-1 and TRBJ1-1, with D unresolved. Germline V lookup: CDR1 MGHRA, CDR2 YSYEKL. The CDR3 is 15 residues long. V gave up 1 base and J gave up 1 base, with 10 bases separating them. CDR3 nucleotides: TGCGCCAGCAGCCAAGTCCCCCGGGAGAACACTGAAGCTTTCTTT. This encodes CASSQVPRENTEAFF.

The rearrangement links TRBV27 to TRBJ1-5, with no clear D. The CDR3 consists of 13 residues. Trimming pared 2 bases from V and 5 bases from J, leaving 7 bases between. Germline V gene data show CDR1 as MNHEY and CDR2 as SMNVEV (reference sequence). The CDR3 nucleotides read TGTGCCAGCAGTTTAGAGGGTTATCAGCCCCAGCATTTT. This codes for CASSLEGYQPQHF.

The chain uses TRBV28 and TRBJ1-2; D possibly corresponds to TRBD1 (5 bases). The CDR3 runs to 15 residues. V was cut by 5 bases and J by 0 bases, with 13 bases left in between. Germline V gene data show CDR1 as MDHEN and CDR2 as SYDVKM. In DNA form, the CDR3 reads TGTGCCAGCAGTCTCCCGGACAAACCTAACTATGGCTACACCTTC. Translated: CASSLPDKPNYGYTF.